One sample yielded the 9 T cell receptor beta chains listed below, sequenced in a study of T cell responses to AZD1222 COVID-19 vaccine. Libraries were prepared by immunoSEQ multiplex PCR; TCRdb keeps only in-frame clonotypes and omits some of them. The sample yields roughly 130,000 clones, roughly 93% seen once. The input for sequencing was peripheral blood, taken on day 0 of AZD1222 vaccination. The source of these receptors is an adult in good health.

V is TRBV5-1 and J is TRBJ2-7; a possible D gene is TRBD1 (7 bases). Looked up from germline, CDR1 is SGHRS and CDR2 is YFSETQ. The CDR3 has 15 residues. Trimming removed 0 bases from V and 0 bases from J, with 10 bases in between. The CDR3 loop is CASSLGQGGSYEQYF. Written as DNA, the CDR3 is TGCGCCAGCAGCTTGGGACAGGGAGGCTCCTACGAGCAGTACTTC.

This clone was recorded only once. This chain links TRBV28 with TRBJ2-3, with TRBD1 as a possible D gene (5 bases). V gave up 5 bases and J gave up 0 bases, with 9 bases separating them. Germline assignment: CDR1 MDHEN and CDR2 SYDVKM. CDR3 length: 14 amino acids. In DNA form, the CDR3 reads TGTGCCAGCAGTGGGGCAGGGAGCACAGATACGCAGTATTTT. Protein product: CASSGAGSTDTQYF. The complete variable domain, with remaining parts taken from reference TRBV28 and TRBJ2-3, reads DVKVTQSSRYLVKRTGEKVFLECVQDMDHENMFWYRQDPGLGLRLIYFSYDVKMKEKGDIPEGYSVSREKKERFSLILESASTNQTSMYLCASSGAGSTDTQYFGPGTRLTVL.

For the CDR3, the DNA is TGCGCCAGCAGTGGGGGAGGTACTGAAGCTTTCTTT. Amino acids: CASSGGGTEAFF. The chain is built from TRBV10-2 and TRBJ1-1; unclear D gene. V lost 4 bases, J lost 5 bases, and 8 bases lay in between. The CDR3 length is 12 residues. From germline, CDR1 is WSHSY and CDR2 SAAADI.

The chain links TRBV2 to TRBJ1-2; D is possibly TRBD1 (5 bases). Trimming took off 3 bases at V and 7 bases at J, with 12 bases between the two ends. The V gene's germline CDR1 is SNHLY and CDR2 FYNNEI. This CDR3 spans 13 amino acids. CDR3 sequence: CASSDEGMGGYTF. In DNA form, the CDR3 reads TGTGCCAGCAGTGATGAGGGGATGGGTGGCTACACCTTC.

The chain has TRBV2 and TRBJ1-4; possibly TRBD1 for D (6 bases). The CDR3 spans 15 residues. Germline V gene sequence: CDR1 SNHLY, CDR2 FYNNEI. The germline V and J ends were trimmed by 0 bases and 7 bases, with 12 bases remaining between them. For the CDR3, the DNA is TGTGCCAGCAGTGAAGCGACAGGCTTCGGTGAAAAACTGTTTTTT. Its protein product is CASSEATGFGEKLFF.

This clone was seen once. This rearrangement joins TRBV6-5 to TRBJ2-1, with 8 nucleotides matching TRBD2. The J segment lost 7 bases and the V segment lost 9 bases, leaving 14 bases of the junction unmatched. Germline V gene lookup returns CDR1 MNHEY and CDR2 SVGAGI. The CDR3 contains 15 residues. The CDR3 sequence: CASRGAGVGWNEQFF. CDR3 in DNA: TGTGCCAGTCGTGGAGCGGGAGTGGGGTGGAATGAGCAGTTCTTC.

On this clone: Distinct nucleotide sequences in the sample also encode this CDR3. This chain uses TRBV5-6 with TRBJ1-2; no reliable D call. Germline V lookup: CDR1 SGHDT, CDR2 YYEEEE. The CDR3 contains 14 residues. Trimming stripped 3 bases from V and 4 bases from J, with 13 bases between. CDR3 in DNA: TGTGCCAGCAGCTCGGGCACTGGTGGCTATGGCTACACCTTC. The encoded protein is CASSSGTGGYGYTF.

V and J are TRBV7-9 and TRBJ2-1; a possible D gene is TRBD2 (5 bases). Germline-derived CDR1 and CDR2 are SEHNR and FQNEAQ (reference sequence). Trimming removed 3 bases at V and 8 bases at J, with 17 bases between. The CDR3 is 15 residues long. CDR3 sequence (DNA): TGTGCCAGCAGCTTTGCGGGCCCCTTTGTGGATGAGCAGTTCTTC. This gives the protein CASSFAGPFVDEQFF. The full variable domain, completed using reference TRBV7-9 and TRBJ2-1, is DTGVSQNPRHKITKRGQNVTFRCDPISEHNRLYWYRQTLGQGPEFLTYFQNEAQLEKSRLLSDRFSAERPKGSFSTLEIQRTEQGDSAMYLCASSFAGPFVDEQFFGPGTRLTVL.

The rearrangement uses TRBV15 and TRBJ2-1, with 7 bases fitting TRBD2. Per the germline V gene, CDR1 is LNHNV and CDR2 is YYDKDF (reference sequence). Trimming took 3 bases from V and 5 from J; bases not matched to a gene: 7. The CDR3 is made up of 15 amino acids. CDR3 coding DNA: TGTGCCACCAGCAGGATTATGGGGGGGGACAATGAGCAGTTCTTC. This gives the protein CATSRIMGGDNEQFF.